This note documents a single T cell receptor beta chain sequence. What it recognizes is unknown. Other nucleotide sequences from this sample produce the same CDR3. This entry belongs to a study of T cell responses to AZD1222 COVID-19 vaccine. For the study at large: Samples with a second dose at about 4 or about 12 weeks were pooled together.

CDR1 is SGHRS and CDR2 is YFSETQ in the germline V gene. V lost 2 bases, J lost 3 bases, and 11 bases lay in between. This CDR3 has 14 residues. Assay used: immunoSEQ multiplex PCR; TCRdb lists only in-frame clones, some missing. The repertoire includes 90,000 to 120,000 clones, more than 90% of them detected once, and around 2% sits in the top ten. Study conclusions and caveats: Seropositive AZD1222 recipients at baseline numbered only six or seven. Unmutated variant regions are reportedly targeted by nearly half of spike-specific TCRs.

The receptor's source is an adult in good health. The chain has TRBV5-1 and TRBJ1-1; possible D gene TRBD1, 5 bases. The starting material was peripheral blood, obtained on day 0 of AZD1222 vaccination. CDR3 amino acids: CASSLDPGDTEAFF. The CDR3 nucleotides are TGCGCCAGCAGCTTAGACCCGGGGGACACTGAAGCTTTCTTT.